Listed below are T cell receptor beta chains from one sample, sequenced in a study of blood T cell repertoires in COVID-19. The method was immunoSEQ multiplex PCR; TCRdb's version includes in-frame clones alone and lacks a portion of them. The sample lists 370,000 or so clones; about 90% were seen once. Sequenced: PBMCs or T cells enriched from blood (not recorded which). The receptors were gathered from a young man who had recovered from COVID-19. The CDR3 runs from the conserved cysteine through the conserved F or W. The order of the fields is V gene, D gene, J gene, CDR3 protein, CDR3 DNA. A D gene is named only where the DNA matches it firmly.

V gene: TRBV15; D gene: NA; J gene: TRBJ1-5; CDR3 protein: CATSREKYRPQHF; CDR3 DNA: TGTGCCACCAGCAGAGAAAAATATCGGCCCCAGCATTTT
V gene: TRBV6-2/TRBV6-3; D gene: NA; J gene: TRBJ2-3; CDR3 protein: CASSSGPNTDTQYF; CDR3 DNA: TGTGCCAGCAGCAGCGGGCCTAACACAGATACGCAGTATTTT
V gene: TRBV27; D gene: NA; J gene: TRBJ1-2; CDR3 protein: CASSFGRDSSYGYTF; CDR3 DNA: TGTGCCAGCAGTTTCGGAAGAGACTCTTCCTATGGCTACACCTTC
V gene: TRBV7-8; D gene: NA; J gene: TRBJ2-6; CDR3 protein: CASSLTASSGANVLTF; CDR3 DNA: TGTGCCAGCAGCTTGACAGCCTCCTCTGGGGCCAACGTCCTGACTTTC
V gene: TRBV11-1; D gene: TRBD2; J gene: TRBJ2-1; CDR3 protein: CASSSGTSGGAKQFF; CDR3 DNA: TGTGCCAGCAGCTCCGGGACTAGCGGGGGGGCTAAGCAGTTCTTC
V gene: TRBV19; D gene: NA; J gene: TRBJ1-5; CDR3 protein: CASSEQRGNQPQHF; CDR3 DNA: TGTGCCAGTAGTGAGCAGCGTGGAAATCAGCCCCAGCATTTT
V gene: TRBV7-9; D gene: NA; J gene: TRBJ2-5; CDR3 protein: CASSLGARETQYF; CDR3 DNA: TGTGCCAGCAGCTTGGGGGCTCGGGAGACCCAGTACTTC
V gene: TRBV28; D gene: NA; J gene: TRBJ1-4; CDR3 protein: CASRQGLGNEKLFF; CDR3 DNA: TGTGCCAGCAGGCAAGGACTCGGGAATGAAAAACTGTTTTTT
V gene: TRBV19; D gene: TRBD1; J gene: TRBJ2-7; CDR3 protein: CASTPDRLISYEQYF; CDR3 DNA: TGTGCCAGTACCCCGGACAGGTTAATTTCCTACGAGCAGTACTTC
V gene: TRBV30; D gene: NA; J gene: TRBJ1-5; CDR3 protein: CAWSVIGGSNQPQHF; CDR3 DNA: TGTGCCTGGAGTGTAATTGGCGGAAGCAATCAGCCCCAGCATTTT
V gene: TRBV19; D gene: TRBD1; J gene: TRBJ1-2; CDR3 protein: CASSTGTGTNYGYTF; CDR3 DNA: TGTGCCAGTAGTACTGGGACAGGGACGAACTATGGCTACACCTTC
V gene: TRBV2; D gene: NA; J gene: TRBJ1-5; CDR3 protein: CASSGTGRSNQPQHF; CDR3 DNA: TGTGCCAGCAGTGGAACAGGGCGTAGCAATCAGCCCCAGCATTTT
V gene: TRBV9; D gene: NA; J gene: TRBJ2-3; CDR3 protein: CASSLQDSSTDTQYF; CDR3 DNA: TGTGCCAGCAGCCTCCAAGACTCTAGCACAGATACGCAGTATTTT